The rows below give T cell receptor beta chains drawn from one sample of a study of T-cell memory formation after mild COVID-19. Via MiXCR, TCRdb re-called the 5' RACE reads, giving one row per CDR3 protein. The sample includes about 560,000 distinct CDR3 sequences, approximately 15% seen only once; the top ten take about 8.1%. The sequencing sample was made of PBMCs or a T cell subset sorted from them (not recorded which). Source of these receptors: an adult woman who had mild COVID-19 (a few samples of this study predate the infection). Cell type and time point are not known. The CDR3 runs from the conserved cysteine through the conserved F or W. Fields, in order: J gene, V gene, D gene, clone size, CDR3 protein, CDR3 DNA. The D gene is left open where the match is weak. Where a row states a size, it is once, few, many or the class of an expanded clone; other rows omit it.

TRBJ1-2 TRBV5-1 - - CASSLRTSDARYGYTF TGCGCCAGCAGCTTGAGGACTTCCGACGCGCGATATGGCTACACCTTC
TRBJ2-3 TRBV7-9 - - CASSFSRGRTDTQYF TGTGCCAGCAGCTTTTCCCGCGGCCGCACAGATACGCAGTATTTT
TRBJ2-1 TRBV7-9 - - CASSLGGSVSEQFF TGTGCCAGCAGCTTAGGAGGGAGCGTGTCTGAGCAGTTCTTC
TRBJ2-1 TRBV3-1 TRBD1 - CASSSDRGGTVGSYNEQFF TGTGCCAGCAGCTCCGACAGGGGGGGTACCGTAGGGTCCTACAATGAGCAGTTCTTC
TRBJ1-5 TRBV10-3 - few CAISESRDQPQHF TGTGCCATCAGTGAGTCAAGGGATCAGCCCCAGCATTTT
TRBJ2-7 TRBV29-1 TRBD1 few CSVEETGPYEQYF TGCAGCGTTGAAGAGACAGGGCCATACGAGCAGTACTTC
TRBJ1-2 TRBV12-3/TRBV12-4 TRBD1 - CASSVQGPRYTYGYTF TGTGCCAGCAGCGTACAGGGGCCTCGATATACCTATGGCTACACCTTC
TRBJ2-7 TRBV6-5 - few CASSYEGRGRDEQYF TGTGCCAGCAGTTACGAAGGCAGGGGACGGGACGAGCAGTACTTC
TRBJ2-7 TRBV6-6 TRBD1 few CASRDRATYEQYF TGTGCCAGCAGGGACAGGGCTACCTACGAGCAGTACTTC
TRBJ2-3 TRBV20-1 TRBD2 many CSARDFERGASTSSDTQYF TGCAGTGCTAGAGATTTCGAGCGGGGGGCCTCGACATCTTCAGATACGCAGTATTTT
TRBJ1-1 TRBV20-1 - few CSAGSQRFKNTEAFF TGCAGTGCCGGGAGTCAACGATTCAAAAACACTGAAGCTTTCTTT
TRBJ2-2 TRBV11-2 - - CASSLPENTPWPTGELFF TGTGCCAGCAGCTTACCCGAGAACACCCCCTGGCCTACCGGGGAGCTGTTTTTT
TRBJ2-7 TRBV6-5 - many CASSYLRSKYEQYF TGTGCCAGCAGTTACTTAAGGTCAAAATACGAGCAGTACTTC
TRBJ2-5 TRBV29-1 - few CSVESHQETQYF TGCAGCGTTGAGAGCCACCAAGAGACCCAGTACTTC
TRBJ1-2 TRBV29-1 TRBD1 - CSVVRVGRGRGYGYTF TGCAGCGTTGTGAGAGTAGGCAGGGGGCGAGGCTATGGCTACACCTTC